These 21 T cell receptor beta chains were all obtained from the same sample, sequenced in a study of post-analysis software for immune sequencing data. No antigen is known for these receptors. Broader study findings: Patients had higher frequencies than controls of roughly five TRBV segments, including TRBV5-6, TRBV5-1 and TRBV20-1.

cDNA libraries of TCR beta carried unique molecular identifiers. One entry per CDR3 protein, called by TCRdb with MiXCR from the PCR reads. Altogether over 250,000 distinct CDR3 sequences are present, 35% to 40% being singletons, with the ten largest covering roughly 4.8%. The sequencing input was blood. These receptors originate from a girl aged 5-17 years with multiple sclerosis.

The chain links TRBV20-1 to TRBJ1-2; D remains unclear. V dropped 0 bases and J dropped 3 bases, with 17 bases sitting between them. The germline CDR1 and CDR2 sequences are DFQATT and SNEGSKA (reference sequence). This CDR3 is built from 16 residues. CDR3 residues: CSARDRRRVGYYGYTF. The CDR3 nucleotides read TGCAGTGCTAGAGATCGGCGAAGGGTCGGTTACTATGGCTACACCTTC.

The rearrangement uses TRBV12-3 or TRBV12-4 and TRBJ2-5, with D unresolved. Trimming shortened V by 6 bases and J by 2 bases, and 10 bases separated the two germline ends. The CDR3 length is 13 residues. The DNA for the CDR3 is TGTGCCAGCAGCCCTAGGTGGCAAGAGACCCAGTACTTC. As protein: CASSPRWQETQYF.

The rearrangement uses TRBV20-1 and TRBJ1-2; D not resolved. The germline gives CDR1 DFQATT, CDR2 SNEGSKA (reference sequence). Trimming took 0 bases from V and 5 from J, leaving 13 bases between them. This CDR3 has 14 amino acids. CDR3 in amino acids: CSARDGLQIYGYTF. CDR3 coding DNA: TGCAGTGCTAGAGATGGGCTACAGATATATGGCTACACCTTC.

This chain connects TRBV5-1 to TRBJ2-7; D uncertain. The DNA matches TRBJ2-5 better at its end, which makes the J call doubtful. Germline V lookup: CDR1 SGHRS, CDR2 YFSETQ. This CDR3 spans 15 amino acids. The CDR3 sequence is CASSAPETSQETQYF. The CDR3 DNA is TGCGCCAGCAGCGCACCGGAGACCTCACAAGAGACCCAGTACTTC.

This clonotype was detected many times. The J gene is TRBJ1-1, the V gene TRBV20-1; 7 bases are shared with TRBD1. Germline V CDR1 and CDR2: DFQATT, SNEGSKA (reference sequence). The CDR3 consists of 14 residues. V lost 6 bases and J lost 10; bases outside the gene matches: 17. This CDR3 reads CSAGREGTARRAFF. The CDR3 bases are TGCAGTGCGGGACGCGAGGGGACAGCTCGAAGAGCTTTCTTT.

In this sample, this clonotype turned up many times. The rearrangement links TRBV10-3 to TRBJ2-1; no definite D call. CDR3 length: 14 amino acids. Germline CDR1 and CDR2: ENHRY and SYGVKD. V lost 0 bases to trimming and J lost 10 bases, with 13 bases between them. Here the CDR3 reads CAISESGVAGEQFF. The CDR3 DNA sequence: TGTGCCATCAGTGAGTCTGGGGTAGCTGGGGAGCAGTTCTTC.

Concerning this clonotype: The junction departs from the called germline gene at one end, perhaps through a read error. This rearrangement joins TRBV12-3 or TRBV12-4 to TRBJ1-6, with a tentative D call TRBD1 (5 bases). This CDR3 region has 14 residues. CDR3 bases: TGTGCCAGCAGTGACTCCGGGCCACAGGCACCCCCCCACTTT. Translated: CASSDSGPQAPPHF.

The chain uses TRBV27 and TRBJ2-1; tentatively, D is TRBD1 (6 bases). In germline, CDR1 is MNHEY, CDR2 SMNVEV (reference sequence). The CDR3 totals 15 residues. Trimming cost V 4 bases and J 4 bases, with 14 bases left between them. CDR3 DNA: TGTGCCAGCAGTTCCGACAGCCAGGGGTACAATGAGCAGTTCTTC. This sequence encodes CASSSDSQGYNEQFF.

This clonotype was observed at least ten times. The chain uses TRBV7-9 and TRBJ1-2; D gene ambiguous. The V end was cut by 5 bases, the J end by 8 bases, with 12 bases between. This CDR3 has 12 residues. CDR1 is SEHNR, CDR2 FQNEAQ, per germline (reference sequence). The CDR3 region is CASSLLREGYTF. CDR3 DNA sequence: TGTGCCAGCAGCCTTCTTCGGGAGGGCTACACCTTC.

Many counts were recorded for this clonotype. This CDR3 reads CASSSTTGGDEVSYNEQFF. CDR3 in DNA: TGTGCCAGCAGCTCCACCACAGGGGGCGATGAAGTCTCCTACAATGAGCAGTTCTTC. The chain links TRBV5-6 to TRBJ2-1; 9 bases match TRBD1. The CDR3 runs 19 residues. Trimming removed 3 bases from V and 0 bases from J; junction bases left unmatched: 13. Germline-derived CDR1 and CDR2 are SGHDT and YYEEEE.

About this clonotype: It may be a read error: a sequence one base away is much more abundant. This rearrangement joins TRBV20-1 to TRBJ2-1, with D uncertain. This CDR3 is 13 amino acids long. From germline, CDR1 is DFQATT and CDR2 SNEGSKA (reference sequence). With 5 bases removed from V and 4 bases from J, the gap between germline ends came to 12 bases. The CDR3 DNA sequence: TGCAGTGCTGGTCTGACCGGGTACAATGAGCAGTTCTTC. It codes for CSAGLTGYNEQFF.

The CDR3: CASSLVGGRDTEAFF. The CDR3 DNA sequence: TGTGCCAGCAGCTTAGTGGGGGGGCGGGACACTGAAGCTTTCTTT. This rearrangement joins TRBV7-9 to TRBJ1-1, with TRBD1 as a possible D gene (6 bases). Trimming stripped 1 base from V and 3 bases from J, with 12 bases between. Germline V gene sequence: CDR1 SEHNR, CDR2 FQNEAQ (reference sequence). The CDR3 has 15 amino acids.

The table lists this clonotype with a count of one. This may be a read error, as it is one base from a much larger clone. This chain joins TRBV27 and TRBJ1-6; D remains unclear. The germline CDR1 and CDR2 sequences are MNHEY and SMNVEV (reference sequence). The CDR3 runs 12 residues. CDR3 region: CASSEGGSPPHF. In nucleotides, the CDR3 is TGTGCCAGCAGTGAAGGTGGATCACCCCCCCACTTT.

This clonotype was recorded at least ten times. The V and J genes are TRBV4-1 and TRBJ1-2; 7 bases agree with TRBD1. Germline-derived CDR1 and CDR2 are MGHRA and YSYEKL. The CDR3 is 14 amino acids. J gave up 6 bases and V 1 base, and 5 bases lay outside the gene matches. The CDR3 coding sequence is TGCGCCAGCAGCCAAGCGACAGGGAGGGATGGCTACACCTTC. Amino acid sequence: CASSQATGRDGYTF.

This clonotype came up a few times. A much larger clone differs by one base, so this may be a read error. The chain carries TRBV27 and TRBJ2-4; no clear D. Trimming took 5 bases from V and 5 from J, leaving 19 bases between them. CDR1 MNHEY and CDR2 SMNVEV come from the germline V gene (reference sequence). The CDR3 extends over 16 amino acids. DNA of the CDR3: TGTGCCAGCAGTCCATTGCTGAGAGACCTGGAAAACATTCAGTACTTC. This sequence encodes CASSPLLRDLENIQYF.

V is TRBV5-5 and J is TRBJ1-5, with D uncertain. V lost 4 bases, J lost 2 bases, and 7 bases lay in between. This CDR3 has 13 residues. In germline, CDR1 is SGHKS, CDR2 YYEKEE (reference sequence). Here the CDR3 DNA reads TGTGCCAGCAGCAAGTTAGGCAATCAGCCCCAGCATTTT. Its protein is CASSKLGNQPQHF.

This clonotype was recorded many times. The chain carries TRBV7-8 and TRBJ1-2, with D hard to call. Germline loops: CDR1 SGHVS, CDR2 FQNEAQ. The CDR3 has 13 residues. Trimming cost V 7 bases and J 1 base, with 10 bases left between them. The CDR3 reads CASTLDINYGYTF. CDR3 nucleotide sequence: TGTGCCAGCACCCTCGACATTAACTATGGCTACACCTTC.

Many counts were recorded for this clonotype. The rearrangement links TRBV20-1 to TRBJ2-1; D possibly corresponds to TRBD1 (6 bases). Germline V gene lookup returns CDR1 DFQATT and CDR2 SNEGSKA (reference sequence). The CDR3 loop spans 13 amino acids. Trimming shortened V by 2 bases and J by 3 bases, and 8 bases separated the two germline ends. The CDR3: CSARSRGYNEQFF. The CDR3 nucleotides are TGCAGTGCTAGATCCAGGGGCTACAATGAGCAGTTCTTC.

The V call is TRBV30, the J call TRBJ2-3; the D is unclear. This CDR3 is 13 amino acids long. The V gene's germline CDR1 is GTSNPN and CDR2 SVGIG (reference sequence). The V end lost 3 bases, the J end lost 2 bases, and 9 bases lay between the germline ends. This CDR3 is CAWRVAATDTQYF. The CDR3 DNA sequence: TGTGCCTGGAGGGTTGCGGCCACAGATACGCAGTATTTT.

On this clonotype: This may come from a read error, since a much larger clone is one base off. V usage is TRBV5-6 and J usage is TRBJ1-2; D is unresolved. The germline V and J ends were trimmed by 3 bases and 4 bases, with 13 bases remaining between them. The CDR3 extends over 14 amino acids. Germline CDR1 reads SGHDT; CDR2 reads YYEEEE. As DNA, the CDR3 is TGTGCCAGCAGCTGGATACGGGTTTCCTATGGCTACACCTTC. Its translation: CASSWIRVSYGYTF. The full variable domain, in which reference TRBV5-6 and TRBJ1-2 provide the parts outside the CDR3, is DAGVTQSPTHLIKTRGQQVTLRCSPKSGHDTVSWYQQALGQGPQFIFQYYEEEERQRGNFPDRFSGHQFPNYSSELNVNALLLGDSALYLCASSWIRVSYGYTFGSGTRLTVV.

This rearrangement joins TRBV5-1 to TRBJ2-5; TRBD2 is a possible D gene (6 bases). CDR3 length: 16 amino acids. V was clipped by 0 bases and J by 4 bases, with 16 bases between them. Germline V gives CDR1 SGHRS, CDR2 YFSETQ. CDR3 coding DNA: TGCGCCAGCAGCTTGGTGAGGGCGGGAACGGTAGAGACCCAGTACTTC. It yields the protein CASSLVRAGTVETQYF. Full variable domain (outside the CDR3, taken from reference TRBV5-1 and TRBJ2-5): KAGVTQTPRYLIKTRGQQVTLSCSPISGHRSVSWYQQTPGQGLQFLFEYFSETQRNKGNFPGRFSGRQFSNSRSEMNVSTLELGDSALYLCASSLVRAGTVETQYFGPGTRLLVL.